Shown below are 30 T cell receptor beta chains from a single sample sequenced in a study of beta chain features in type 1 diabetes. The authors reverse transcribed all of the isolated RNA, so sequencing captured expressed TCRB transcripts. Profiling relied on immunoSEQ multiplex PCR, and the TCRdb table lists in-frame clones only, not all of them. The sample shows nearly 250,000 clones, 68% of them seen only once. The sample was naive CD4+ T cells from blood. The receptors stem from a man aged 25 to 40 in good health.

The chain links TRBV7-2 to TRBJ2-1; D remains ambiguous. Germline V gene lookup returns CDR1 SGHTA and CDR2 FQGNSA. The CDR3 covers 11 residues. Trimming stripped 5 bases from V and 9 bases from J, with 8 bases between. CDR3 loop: CASSLAGEQFF. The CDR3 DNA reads TGTGCCAGCAGCCTCGCTGGTGAGCAGTTCTTC.

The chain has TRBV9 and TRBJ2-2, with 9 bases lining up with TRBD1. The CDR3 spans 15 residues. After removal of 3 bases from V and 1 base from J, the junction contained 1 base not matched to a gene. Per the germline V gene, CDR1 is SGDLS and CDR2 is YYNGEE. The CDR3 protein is CASSDRGLNTGELFF. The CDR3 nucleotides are TGTGCCAGCAGCGACAGGGGGCTGAACACCGGGGAGCTGTTTTTT.

The CDR3 here is CASSQGTSGIYTDTQYF. CDR3 sequence (DNA): TGCGCCAGCAGCCAGGGGACTAGCGGGATATACACAGATACGCAGTATTTT. This chain joins TRBV4-3 and TRBJ2-3; 13 bases are shared with TRBD2. The CDR3 covers 17 residues. With 3 bases clipped from V and 2 bases from J, the junction kept 5 bases outside the gene matches. From germline, CDR1 is LGHNA and CDR2 YSLEER.

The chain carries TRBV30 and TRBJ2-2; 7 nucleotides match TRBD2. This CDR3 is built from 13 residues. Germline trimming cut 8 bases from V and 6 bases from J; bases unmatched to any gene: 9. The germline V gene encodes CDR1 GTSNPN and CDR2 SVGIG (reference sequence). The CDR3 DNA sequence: TGTGCCAGCCTAGCGGTTCGGGCCGGGGAGCTGTTTTTT. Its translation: CASLAVRAGELFF.

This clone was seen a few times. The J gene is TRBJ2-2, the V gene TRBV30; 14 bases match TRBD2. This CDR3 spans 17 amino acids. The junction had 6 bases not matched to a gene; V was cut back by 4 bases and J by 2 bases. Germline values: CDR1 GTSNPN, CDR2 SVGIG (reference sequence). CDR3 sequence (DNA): TGTGCCTGGATTCCGGGACTAGCGGGAGCCAACACCGGGGAGCTGTTTTTT. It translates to CAWIPGLAGANTGELFF.

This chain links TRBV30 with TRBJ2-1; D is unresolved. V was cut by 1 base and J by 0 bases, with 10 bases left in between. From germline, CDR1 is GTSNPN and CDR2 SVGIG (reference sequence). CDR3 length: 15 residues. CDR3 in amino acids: CAWSGRASSYNEQFF. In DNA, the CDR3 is TGTGCCTGGAGTGGACGGGCGAGCTCCTACAATGAGCAGTTCTTC.

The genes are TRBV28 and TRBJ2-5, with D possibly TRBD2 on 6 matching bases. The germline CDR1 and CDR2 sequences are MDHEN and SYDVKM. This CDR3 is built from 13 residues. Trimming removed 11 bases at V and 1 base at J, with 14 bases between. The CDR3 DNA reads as TGTGCCGCGGGGCCGAGAGCCCAAGAGACCCAGTACTTC. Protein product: CAAGPRAQETQYF.

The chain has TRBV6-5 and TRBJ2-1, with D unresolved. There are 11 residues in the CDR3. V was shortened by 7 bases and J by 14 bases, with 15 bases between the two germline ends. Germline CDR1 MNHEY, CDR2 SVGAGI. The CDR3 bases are TGTGCCAGCAAACGAGAGCTTTATGAGTTCTTC. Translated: CASKRELYEFF.

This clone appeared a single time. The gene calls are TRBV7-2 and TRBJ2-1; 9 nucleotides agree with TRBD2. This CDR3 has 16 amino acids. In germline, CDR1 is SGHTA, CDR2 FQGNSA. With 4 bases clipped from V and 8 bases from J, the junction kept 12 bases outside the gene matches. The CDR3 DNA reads TGTGCCAGCAGCTATATAGCGGGAGAGAGTCTGGATGAGCAGTTCTTC. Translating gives CASSYIAGESLDEQFF.

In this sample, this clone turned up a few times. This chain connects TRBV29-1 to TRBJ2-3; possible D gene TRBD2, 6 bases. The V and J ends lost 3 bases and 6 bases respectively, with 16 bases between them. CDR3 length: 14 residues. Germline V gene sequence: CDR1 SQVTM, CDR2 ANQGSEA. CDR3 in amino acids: CSVDTGSGGDTQYF. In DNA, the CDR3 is TGCAGCGTTGATACTGGTAGCGGAGGGGATACGCAGTATTTT.

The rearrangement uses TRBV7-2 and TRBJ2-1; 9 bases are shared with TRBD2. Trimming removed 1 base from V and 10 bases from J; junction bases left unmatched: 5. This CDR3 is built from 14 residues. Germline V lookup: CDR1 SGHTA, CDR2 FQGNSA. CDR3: CASSLEAGGPEQFF. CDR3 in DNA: TGTGCCAGCAGCTTAGAAGCGGGAGGTCCGGAGCAGTTCTTC.

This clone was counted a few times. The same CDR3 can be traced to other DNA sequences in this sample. The CDR3 DNA is TGTGCCAGCAGCCTCAAAGAGACCCAGTACTTC. Translated: CASSLKETQYF. This chain joins TRBV7-2 and TRBJ2-5; unclear D gene. Germline loops: CDR1 SGHTA, CDR2 FQGNSA. V was trimmed by 5 bases and J by 3 bases, leaving 4 bases between them. This CDR3 has 11 residues.

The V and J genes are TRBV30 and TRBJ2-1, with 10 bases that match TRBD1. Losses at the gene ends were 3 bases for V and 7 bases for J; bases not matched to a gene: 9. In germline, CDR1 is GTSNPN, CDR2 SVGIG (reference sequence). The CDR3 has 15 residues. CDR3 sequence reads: CAWSLGDRGFNEQFF. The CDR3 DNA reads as TGTGCCTGGAGCCTAGGGGACAGGGGTTTTAATGAGCAGTTCTTC.

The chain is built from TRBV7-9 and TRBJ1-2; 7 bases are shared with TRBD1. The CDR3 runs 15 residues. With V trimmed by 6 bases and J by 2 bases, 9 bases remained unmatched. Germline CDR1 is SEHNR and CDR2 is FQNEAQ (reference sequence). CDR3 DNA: TGTGCCAGCAGGCCGGGCGGGACAGCAAACTATGGCTACACCTTC. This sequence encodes CASRPGGTANYGYTF.

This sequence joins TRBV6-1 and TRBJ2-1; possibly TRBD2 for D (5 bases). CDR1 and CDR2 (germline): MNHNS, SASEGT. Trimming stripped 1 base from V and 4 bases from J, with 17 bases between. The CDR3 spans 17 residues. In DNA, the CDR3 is TGTGCCAGCAGTGAAGTGAAAATGGCAACGGGATACAATGAGCAGTTCTTC. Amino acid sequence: CASSEVKMATGYNEQFF.

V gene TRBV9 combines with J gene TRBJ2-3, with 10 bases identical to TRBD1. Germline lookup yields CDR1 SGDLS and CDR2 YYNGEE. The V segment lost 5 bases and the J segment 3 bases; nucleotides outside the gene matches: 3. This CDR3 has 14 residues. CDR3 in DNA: TGTGCCAGCAGAAAGGGACAGGGGACAGATACGCAGTATTTT. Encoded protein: CASRKGQGTDTQYF.

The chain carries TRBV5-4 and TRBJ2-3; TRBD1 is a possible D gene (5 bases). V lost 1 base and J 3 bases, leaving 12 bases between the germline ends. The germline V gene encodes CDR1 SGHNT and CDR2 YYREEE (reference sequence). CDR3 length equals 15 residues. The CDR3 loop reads CASSLPGKVTDTQYF. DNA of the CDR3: TGTGCCAGCAGCTTGCCAGGGAAGGTTACAGATACGCAGTATTTT. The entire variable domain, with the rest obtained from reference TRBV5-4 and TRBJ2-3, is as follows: ETGVTQSPTHLIKTRGQQVTLRCSSQSGHNTVSWYQQALGQGPQFIFQYYREEENGRGNFPPRFSGLQFPNYSSELNVNALELDDSALYLCASSLPGKVTDTQYFGPGTRLTVL.

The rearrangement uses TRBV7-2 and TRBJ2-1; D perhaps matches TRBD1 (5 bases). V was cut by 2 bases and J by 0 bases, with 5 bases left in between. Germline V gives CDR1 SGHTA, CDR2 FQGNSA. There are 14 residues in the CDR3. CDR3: CASSLTGSYNEQFF. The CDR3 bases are TGTGCCAGCAGCTTAACAGGCTCCTACAATGAGCAGTTCTTC.

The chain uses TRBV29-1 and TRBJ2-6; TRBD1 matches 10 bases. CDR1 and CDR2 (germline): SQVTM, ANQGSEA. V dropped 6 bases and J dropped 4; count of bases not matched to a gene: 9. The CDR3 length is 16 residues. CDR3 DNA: TGCAGCGTCGGGGACAGGGGAAGTCTCGGGGCCAACGTCCTGACTTTC. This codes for CSVGDRGSLGANVLTF. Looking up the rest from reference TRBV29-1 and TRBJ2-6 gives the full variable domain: SAVISQKPSRDICQRGTSLTIQCQVDSQVTMMFWYRQQPGQSLTLIATANQGSEATYESGFVIDKFPISRPNLTFSTLTVSNMSPEDSSIYLCSVGDRGSLGANVLTFGAGSRLTVL.

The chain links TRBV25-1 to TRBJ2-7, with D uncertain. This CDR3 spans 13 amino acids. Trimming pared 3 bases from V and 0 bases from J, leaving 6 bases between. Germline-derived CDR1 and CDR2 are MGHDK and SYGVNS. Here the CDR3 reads CASSEIDSYEQYF. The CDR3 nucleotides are TGTGCCAGCAGTGAGATAGACTCCTACGAGCAGTACTTC.

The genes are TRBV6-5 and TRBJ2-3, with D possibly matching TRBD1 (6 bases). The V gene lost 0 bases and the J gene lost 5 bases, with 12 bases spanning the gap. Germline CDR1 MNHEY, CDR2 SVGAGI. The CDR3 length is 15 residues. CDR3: CASSYSLGAIDTQYF. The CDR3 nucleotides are TGTGCCAGCAGTTACTCGCTGGGGGCTATAGATACGCAGTATTTT.

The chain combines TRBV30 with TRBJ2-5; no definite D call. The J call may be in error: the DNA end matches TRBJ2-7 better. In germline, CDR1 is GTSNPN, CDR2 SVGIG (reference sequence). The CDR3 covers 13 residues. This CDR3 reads CAWSTPGSYEQYF. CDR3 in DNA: TGTGCCTGGAGTACCCCTGGTTCCTACGAGCAGTACTTC.

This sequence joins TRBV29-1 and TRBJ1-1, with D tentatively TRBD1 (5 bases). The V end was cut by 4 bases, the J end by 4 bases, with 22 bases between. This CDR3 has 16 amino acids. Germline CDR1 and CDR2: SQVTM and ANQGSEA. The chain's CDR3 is CSVAGRWDLKGTEAFF. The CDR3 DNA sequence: TGCAGCGTTGCGGGCCGATGGGACCTTAAGGGCACTGAAGCTTTCTTT. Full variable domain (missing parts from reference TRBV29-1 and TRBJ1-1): SAVISQKPSRDICQRGTSLTIQCQVDSQVTMMFWYRQQPGQSLTLIATANQGSEATYESGFVIDKFPISRPNLTFSTLTVSNMSPEDSSIYLCSVAGRWDLKGTEAFFGQGTRLTVV.

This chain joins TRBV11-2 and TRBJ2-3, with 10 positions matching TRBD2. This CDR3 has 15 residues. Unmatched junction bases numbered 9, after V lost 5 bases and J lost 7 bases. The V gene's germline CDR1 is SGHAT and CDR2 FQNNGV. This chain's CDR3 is CASSPFSGGPNTQYF. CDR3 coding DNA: TGTGCCAGCAGCCCTTTTAGCGGGGGGCCAAATACGCAGTATTTT. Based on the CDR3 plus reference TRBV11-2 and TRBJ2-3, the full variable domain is EAGVAQSPRYKIIEKRQSVAFWCNPISGHATLYWYQQILGQGPKLLIQFQNNGVVDDSQLPKDRFSAERLKGVDSTLKIQPAKLEDSAVYLCASSPFSGGPNTQYFGPGTRLTVL.

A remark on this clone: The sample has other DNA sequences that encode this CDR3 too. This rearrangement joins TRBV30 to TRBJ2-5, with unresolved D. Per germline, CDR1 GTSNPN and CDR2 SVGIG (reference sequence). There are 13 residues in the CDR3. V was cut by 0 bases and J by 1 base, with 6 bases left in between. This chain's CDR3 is CAWSVQLQETQYF. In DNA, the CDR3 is TGTGCCTGGAGTGTACAGCTCCAAGAGACCCAGTACTTC.

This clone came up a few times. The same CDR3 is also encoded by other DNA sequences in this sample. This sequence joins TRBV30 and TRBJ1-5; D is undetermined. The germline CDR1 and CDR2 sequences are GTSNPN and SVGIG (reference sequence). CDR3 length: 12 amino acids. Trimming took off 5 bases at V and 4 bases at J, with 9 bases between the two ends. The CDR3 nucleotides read TGTGCCTGGGGTGATCGGAATCAGCCCCAGCATTTT. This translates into CAWGDRNQPQHF. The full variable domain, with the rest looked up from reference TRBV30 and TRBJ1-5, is SQTIHQWPATLVQPVGSPLSLECTVEGTSNPNLYWYRQAAGRGLQLLFYSVGIGQISSEVPQNLSASRPQDRQFILSSKKLLLSDSGFYLCAWGDRNQPQHFGDGTRLSIL.

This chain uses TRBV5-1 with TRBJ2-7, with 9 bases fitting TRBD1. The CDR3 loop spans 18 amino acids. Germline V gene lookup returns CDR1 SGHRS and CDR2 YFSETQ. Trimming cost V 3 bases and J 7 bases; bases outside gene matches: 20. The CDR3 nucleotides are TGCGCCAGCAGCTGGGACAGGGCGACCCCTATTCCAAGCCGGGAGCAGTACTTC. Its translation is CASSWDRATPIPSREQYF. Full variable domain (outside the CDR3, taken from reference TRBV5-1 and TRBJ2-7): KAGVTQTPRYLIKTRGQQVTLSCSPISGHRSVSWYQQTPGQGLQFLFEYFSETQRNKGNFPGRFSGRQFSNSRSEMNVSTLELGDSALYLCASSWDRATPIPSREQYFGPGTRLTVT.

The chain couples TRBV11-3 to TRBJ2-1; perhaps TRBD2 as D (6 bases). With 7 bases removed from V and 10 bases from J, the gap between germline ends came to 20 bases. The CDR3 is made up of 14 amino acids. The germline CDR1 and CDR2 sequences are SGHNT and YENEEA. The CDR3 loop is CASIIHSGLREQFF. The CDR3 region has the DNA TGTGCCAGCATCATCCACTCGGGACTGAGGGAGCAGTTCTTC.

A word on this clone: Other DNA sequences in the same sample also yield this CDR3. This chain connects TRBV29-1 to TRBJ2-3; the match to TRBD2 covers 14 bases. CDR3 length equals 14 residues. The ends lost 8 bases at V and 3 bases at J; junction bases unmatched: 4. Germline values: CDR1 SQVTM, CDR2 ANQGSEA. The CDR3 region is CSIRLAGGTDTQYF. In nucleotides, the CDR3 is TGCAGCATAAGACTAGCGGGAGGGACAGATACGCAGTATTTT.

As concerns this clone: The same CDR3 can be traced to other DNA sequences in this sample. DNA for the CDR3: TGTGCCTGGAGGGACAGTTCCTACGAGCAGTACTTC. This gives the protein CAWRDSSYEQYF. The V and J genes are TRBV30 and TRBJ2-7; D is possibly TRBD1 (6 bases). Trimming shortened V by 3 bases and J by 1 base, and 7 bases separated the two germline ends. Germline V gene sequence: CDR1 GTSNPN, CDR2 SVGIG (reference sequence). This CDR3 is 12 amino acids long.